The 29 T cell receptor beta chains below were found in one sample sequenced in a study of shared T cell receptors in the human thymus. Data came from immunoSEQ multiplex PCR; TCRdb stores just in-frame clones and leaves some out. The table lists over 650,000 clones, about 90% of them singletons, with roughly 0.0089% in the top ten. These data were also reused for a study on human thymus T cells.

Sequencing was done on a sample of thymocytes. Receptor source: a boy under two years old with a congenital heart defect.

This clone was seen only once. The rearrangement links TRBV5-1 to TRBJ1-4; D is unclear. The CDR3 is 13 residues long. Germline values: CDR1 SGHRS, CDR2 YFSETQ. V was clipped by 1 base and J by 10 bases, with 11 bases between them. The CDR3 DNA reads TGCGCCAGCAGCTTGACCGCGGATGGAAAACTGTTTTTT. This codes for CASSLTADGKLFF.

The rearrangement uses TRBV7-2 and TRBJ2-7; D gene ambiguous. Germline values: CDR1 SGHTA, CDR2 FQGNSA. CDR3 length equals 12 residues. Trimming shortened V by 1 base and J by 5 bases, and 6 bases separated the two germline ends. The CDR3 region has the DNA TGTGCCAGCAGCTTAGAAGCGCACGAGCAGTACTTC. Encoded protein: CASSLEAHEQYF. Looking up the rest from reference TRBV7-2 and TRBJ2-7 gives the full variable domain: GAGVSQSPSNKVTEKGKDVELRCDPISGHTALYWYRQSLGQGLEFLIYFQGNSAPDKSGLPSDRFSAERTGGSVSTLTIQRTQQEDSAVYLCASSLEAHEQYFGPGTRLTVT.

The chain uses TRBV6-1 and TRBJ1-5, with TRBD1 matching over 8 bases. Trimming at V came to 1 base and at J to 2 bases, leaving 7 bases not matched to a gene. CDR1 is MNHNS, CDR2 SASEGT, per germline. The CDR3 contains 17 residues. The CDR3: CASSEVSGGQGNQPQHF. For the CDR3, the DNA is TGTGCCAGCAGTGAAGTCTCAGGGGGCCAGGGCAATCAGCCCCAGCATTTT.

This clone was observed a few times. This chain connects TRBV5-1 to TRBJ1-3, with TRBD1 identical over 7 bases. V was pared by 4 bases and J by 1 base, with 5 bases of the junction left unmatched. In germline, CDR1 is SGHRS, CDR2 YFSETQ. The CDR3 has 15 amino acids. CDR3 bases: TGCGCCAGCAGCAACGCGACAGGGTCTGGAAACACCATATATTTT. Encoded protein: CASSNATGSGNTIYF. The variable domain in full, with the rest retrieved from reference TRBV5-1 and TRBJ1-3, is KAGVTQTPRYLIKTRGQQVTLSCSPISGHRSVSWYQQTPGQGLQFLFEYFSETQRNKGNFPGRFSGRQFSNSRSEMNVSTLELGDSALYLCASSNATGSGNTIYFGEGSWLTVV.

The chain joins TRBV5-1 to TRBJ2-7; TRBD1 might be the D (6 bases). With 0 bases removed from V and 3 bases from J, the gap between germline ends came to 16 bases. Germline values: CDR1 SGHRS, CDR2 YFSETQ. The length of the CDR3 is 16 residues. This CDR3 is CASSLAPNRVDYEQYF. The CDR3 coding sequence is TGCGCCAGCAGCTTGGCCCCCAACAGGGTCGACTACGAGCAGTACTTC.

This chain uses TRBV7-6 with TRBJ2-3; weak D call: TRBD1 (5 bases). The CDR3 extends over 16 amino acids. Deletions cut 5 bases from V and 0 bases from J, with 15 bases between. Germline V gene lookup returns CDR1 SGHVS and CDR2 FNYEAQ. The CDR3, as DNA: TGTGCCAGCAGCGGGGTTCGGGCAGGGAGCACAGATACGCAGTATTTT. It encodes CASSGVRAGSTDTQYF.

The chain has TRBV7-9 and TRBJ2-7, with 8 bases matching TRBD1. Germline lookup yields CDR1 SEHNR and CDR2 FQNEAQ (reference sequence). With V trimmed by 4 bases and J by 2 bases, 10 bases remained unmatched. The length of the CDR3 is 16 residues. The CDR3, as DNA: TGTGCCAGCAGCTCAACCGCCGGGACAGGAACCTACGAGCAGTACTTC. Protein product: CASSSTAGTGTYEQYF.

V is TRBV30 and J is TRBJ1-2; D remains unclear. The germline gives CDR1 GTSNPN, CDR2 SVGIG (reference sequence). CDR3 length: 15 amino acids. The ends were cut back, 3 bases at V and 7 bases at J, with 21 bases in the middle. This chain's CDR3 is CAWSPQTFIRRGYTF. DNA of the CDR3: TGTGCCTGGAGCCCCCAGACATTCATCCGGCGTGGCTACACCTTC.

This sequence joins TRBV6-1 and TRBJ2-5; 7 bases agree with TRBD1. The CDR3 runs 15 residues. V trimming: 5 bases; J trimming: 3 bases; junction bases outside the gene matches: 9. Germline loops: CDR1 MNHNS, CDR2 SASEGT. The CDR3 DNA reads TGTGCCAGCAGTCCCCAGGGACAGAATGAAGAGACCCAGTACTTC. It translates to CASSPQGQNEETQYF.

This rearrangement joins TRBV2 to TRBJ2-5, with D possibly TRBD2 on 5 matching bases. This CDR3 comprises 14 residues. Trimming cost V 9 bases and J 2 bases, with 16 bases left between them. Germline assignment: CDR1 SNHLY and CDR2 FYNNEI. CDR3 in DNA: TGTGCCAGAGGGTGGCTAGCACTTCAAGAGACCCAGTACTTC. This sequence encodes CARGWLALQETQYF. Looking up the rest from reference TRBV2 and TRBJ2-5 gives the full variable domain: EPEVTQTPSHQVTQMGQEVILRCVPISNHLYFYWYRQILGQKVEFLVSFYNNEISEKSEIFDDQFSVERPDGSNFTLKIRSTKLEDSAMYFCARGWLALQETQYFGPGTRLLVL.

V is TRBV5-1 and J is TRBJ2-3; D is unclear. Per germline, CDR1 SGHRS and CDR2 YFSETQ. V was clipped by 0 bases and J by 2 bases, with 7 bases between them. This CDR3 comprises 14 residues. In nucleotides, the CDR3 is TGCGCCAGCAGCTTGGACAGAGCCACAGATACGCAGTATTTT. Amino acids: CASSLDRATDTQYF.

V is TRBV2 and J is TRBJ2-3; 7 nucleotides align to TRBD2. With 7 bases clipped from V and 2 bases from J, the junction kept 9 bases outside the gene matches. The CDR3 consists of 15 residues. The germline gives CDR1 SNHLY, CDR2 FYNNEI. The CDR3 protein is CASMTSFWVTDTQYF. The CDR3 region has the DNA TGTGCCAGCATGACTAGCTTTTGGGTCACAGATACGCAGTATTTT.

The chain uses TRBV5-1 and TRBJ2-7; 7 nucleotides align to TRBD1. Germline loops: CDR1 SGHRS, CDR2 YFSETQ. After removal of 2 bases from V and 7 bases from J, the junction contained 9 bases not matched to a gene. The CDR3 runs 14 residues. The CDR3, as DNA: TGCGCCAGCAGCTTATACCGGGACAGACGGGAGCAGTACTTC. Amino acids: CASSLYRDRREQYF.

CDR3 in amino acids: CAGSTTQGREQYF. CDR3 DNA sequence: TGTGCCGGATCCACGACACAGGGTAGGGAGCAGTACTTC. The chain joins TRBV11-2 to TRBJ2-7, with D possibly being TRBD1 (6 bases). CDR1 is SGHAT and CDR2 is FQNNGV in the germline V gene. The V end was cut by 11 bases, the J end by 7 bases, with 21 bases between. The CDR3 has 13 residues.

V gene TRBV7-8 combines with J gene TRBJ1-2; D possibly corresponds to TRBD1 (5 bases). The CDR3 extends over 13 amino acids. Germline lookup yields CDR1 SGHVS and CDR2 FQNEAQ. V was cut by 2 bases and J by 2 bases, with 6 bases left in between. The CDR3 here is CASSLNRNYGYTF. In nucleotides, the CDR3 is TGTGCCAGCAGCTTAAACAGGAACTATGGCTACACCTTC.

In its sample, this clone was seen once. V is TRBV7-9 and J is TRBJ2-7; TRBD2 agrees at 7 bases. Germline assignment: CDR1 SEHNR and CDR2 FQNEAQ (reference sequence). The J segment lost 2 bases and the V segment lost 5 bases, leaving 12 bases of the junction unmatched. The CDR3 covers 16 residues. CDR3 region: CASSPNRLASAYEQYF. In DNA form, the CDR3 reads TGTGCCAGCAGCCCGAACCGACTAGCAAGTGCCTACGAGCAGTACTTC.

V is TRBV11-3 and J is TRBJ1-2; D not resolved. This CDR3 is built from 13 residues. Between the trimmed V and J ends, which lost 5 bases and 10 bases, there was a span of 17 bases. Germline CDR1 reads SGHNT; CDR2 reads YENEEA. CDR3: CASSENAGSPYTF. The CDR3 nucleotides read TGTGCCAGCAGCGAAAACGCGGGTTCTCCCTACACCTTC.

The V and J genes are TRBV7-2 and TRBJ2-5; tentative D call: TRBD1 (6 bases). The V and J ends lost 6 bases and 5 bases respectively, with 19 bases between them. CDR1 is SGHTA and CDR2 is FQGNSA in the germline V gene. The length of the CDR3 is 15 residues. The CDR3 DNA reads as TGTGCCAGCAGGGGGCCATCTGGGGGCGCGGAGACCCAGTACTTC. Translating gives CASRGPSGGAETQYF.

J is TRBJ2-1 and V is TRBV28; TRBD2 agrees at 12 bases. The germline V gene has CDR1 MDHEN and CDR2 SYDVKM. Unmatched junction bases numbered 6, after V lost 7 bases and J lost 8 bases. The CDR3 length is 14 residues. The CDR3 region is CASMTSGSAYEQFF. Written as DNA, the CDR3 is TGTGCCAGCATGACTAGCGGGAGTGCCTATGAGCAGTTCTTC.

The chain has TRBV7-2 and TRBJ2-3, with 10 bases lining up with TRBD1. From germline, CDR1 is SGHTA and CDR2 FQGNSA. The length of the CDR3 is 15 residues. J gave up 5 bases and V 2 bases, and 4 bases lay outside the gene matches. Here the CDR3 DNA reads TGTGCCAGCAGCTTAATTGGACAGGGGGTAGATACGCAGTATTTT. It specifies CASSLIGQGVDTQYF.

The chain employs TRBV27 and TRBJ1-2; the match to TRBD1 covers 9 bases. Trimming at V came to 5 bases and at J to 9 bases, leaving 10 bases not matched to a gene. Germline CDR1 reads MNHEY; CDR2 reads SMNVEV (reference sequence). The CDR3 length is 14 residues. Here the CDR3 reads CASSPTGTGKSYTF. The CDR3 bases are TGTGCCAGCAGTCCCACCGGGACAGGGAAGAGCTACACCTTC.

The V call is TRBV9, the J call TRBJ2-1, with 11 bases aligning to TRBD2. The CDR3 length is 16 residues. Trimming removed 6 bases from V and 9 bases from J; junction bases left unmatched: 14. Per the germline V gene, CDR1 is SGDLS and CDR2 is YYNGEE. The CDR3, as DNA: TGTGCCAGCACCTCCCCTGGCACTAGCGGGAGAACTGAGCAGTTCTTC. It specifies CASTSPGTSGRTEQFF.

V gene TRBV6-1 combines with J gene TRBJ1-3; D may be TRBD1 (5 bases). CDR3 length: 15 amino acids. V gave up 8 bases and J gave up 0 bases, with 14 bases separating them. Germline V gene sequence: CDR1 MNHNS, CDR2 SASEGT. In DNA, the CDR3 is TGTGCCAGCTTACCACAGGCTTTCTCTGGAAACACCATATATTTT. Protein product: CASLPQAFSGNTIYF.

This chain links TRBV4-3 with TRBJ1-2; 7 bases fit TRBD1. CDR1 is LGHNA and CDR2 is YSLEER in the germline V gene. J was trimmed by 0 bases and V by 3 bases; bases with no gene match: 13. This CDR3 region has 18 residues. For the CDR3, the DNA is TGCGCCAGCAGCCAGATACAGGGGTTAGGTATATCTAACTATGGCTACACCTTC. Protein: CASSQIQGLGISNYGYTF.

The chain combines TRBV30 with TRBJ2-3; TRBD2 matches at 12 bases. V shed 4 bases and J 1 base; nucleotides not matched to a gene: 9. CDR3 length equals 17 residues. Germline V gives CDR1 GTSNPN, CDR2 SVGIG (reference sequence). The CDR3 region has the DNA TGTGCCTGGACTAGCGGGAGGGCCCGCCCCCGCACAGATACGCAGTATTTT. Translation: CAWTSGRARPRTDTQYF.

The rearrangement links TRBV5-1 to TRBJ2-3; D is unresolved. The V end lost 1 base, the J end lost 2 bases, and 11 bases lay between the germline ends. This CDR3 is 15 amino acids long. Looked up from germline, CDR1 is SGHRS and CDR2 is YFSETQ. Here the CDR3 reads CASSLLVTVTDTQYF. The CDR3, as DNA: TGCGCCAGCAGCTTGTTGGTCACGGTCACAGATACGCAGTATTTT.

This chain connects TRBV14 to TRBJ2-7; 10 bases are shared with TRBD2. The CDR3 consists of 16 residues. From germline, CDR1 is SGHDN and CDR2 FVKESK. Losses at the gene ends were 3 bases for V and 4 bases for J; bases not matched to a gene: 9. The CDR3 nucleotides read TGTGCCAGCAGCCAGAGAAGCGGGAGGGCTGTTTACGAGCAGTACTTC. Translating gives CASSQRSGRAVYEQYF.

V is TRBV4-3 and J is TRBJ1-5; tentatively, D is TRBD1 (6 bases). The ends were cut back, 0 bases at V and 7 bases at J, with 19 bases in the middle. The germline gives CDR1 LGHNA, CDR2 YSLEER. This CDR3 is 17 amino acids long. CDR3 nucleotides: TGCGCCAGCAGCCAAGAACGCAAAGGGCAGGGGAAACAGCCCCAGCATTTT. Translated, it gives CASSQERKGQGKQPQHF.

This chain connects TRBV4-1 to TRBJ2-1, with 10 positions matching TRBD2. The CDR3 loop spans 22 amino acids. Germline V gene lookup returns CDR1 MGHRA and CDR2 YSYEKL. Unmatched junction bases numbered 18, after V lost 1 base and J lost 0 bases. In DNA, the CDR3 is TGCGCCAGCAGCCAAGGAACTAGCGGGGCGGGCGGGACCCATAGCTCCTACAATGAGCAGTTCTTC. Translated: CASSQGTSGAGGTHSSYNEQFF.